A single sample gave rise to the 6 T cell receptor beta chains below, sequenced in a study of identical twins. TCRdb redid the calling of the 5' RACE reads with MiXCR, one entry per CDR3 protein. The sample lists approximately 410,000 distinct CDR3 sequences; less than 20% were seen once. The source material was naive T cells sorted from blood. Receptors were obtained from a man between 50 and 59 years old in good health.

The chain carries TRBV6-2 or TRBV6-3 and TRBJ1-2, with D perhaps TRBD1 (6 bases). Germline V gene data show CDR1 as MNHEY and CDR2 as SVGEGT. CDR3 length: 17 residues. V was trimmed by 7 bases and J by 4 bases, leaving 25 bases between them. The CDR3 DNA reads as TGTGCCAGCAACATAAATCGCCCGGCAGGGGACGTCTATGGCTACACCTTC. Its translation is CASNINRPAGDVYGYTF.

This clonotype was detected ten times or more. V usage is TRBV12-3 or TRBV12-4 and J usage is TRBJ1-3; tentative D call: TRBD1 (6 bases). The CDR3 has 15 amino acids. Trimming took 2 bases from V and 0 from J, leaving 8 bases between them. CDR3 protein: CASSLRTASGNTIYF. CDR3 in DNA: TGTGCCAGCAGTTTAAGGACAGCCTCTGGAAACACCATATATTTT.

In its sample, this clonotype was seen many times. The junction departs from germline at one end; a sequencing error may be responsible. The CDR3 bases are TGTGCCAGCAGGGGGGAAGGCTACGAGCAGTACTTC. Amino acid sequence: CASRGEGYEQYF. This chain connects TRBV5-1 to TRBJ2-7; TRBD1 might be the D (7 bases). The CDR3 covers 12 residues. The V gene's germline CDR1 is SGHRS and CDR2 YFSETQ. The full variable domain, with the rest looked up from reference TRBV5-1 and TRBJ2-7, is KAGVTQTPRYLIKTRGQQVTLSCSPISGHRSVSWYQQTPGQGLQFLFEYFSETQRNKGNFPGRFSGRQFSNSRSEMNVSTLELGDSALYLCASRGEGYEQYFGPGTRLTVT.

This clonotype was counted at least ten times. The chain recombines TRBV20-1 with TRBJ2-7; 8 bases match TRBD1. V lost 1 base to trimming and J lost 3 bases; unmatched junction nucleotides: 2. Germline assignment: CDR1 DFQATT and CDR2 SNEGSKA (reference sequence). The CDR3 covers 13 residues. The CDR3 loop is CSARGQGFYEQYF. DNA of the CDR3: TGCAGTGCTAGAGGACAGGGGTTCTACGAGCAGTACTTC.

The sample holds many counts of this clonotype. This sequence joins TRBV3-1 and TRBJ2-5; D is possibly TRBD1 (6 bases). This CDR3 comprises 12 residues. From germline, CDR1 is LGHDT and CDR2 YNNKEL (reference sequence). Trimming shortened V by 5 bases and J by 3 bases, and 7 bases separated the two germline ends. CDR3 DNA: TGTGCCAGCAGCTACAGGGAAGAGACCCAGTACTTC. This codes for CASSYREETQYF.

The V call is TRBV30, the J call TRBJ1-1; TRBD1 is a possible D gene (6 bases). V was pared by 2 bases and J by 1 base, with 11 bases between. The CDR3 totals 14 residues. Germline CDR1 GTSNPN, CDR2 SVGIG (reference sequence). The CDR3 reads CAWSRGAGNTEAFF. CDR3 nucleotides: TGTGCCTGGAGTCGGGGGGCAGGGAACACTGAAGCTTTCTTT.